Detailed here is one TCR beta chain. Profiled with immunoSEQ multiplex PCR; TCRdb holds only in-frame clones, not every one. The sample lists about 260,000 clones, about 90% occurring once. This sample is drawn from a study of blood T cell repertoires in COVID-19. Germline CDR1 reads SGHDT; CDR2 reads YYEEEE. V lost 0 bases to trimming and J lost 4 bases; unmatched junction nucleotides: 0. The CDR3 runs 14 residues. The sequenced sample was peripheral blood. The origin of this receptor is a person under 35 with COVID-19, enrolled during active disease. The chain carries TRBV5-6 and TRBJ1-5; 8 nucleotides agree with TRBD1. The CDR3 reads CASSLDRGNQPQHF. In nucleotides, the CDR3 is TGTGCCAGCAGCTTGGACAGGGGGAATCAGCCCCAGCATTTT.